The 20 T cell receptor beta chains in this list originate from one sample, sequenced in a study of graft-versus-host responses after intestinal transplantation. This table comes from immunoSEQ multiplex PCR, and its TCRdb copy is limited to in-frame clones, with some not included. The data show about 120,000 clones, 85% to 95% seen once. Which antigens these TCRs recognize remains unknown. Specimen: unstimulated CD8+ T cells sorted from spleen or lymph node cells, collected before intestinal transplant. The source of these receptors is a human donor who received an intestinal transplant.

The chain has TRBV5-4 and TRBJ1-2; D is uncertain. V was pared by 3 bases and J by 3 bases, with 18 bases between. This CDR3 has 16 residues. CDR1 SGHNT and CDR2 YYREEE come from the germline V gene (reference sequence). CDR3 sequence: CASSSIHSSFDYGYTF. The CDR3 DNA follows: TGTGCCAGCAGCTCTATTCATAGTTCGTTTGACTATGGCTACACCTTC.

V gene TRBV19 combines with J gene TRBJ1-2; TRBD1 is a possible D gene (6 bases). The germline V and J ends were trimmed by 2 bases and 4 bases, with 14 bases remaining between them. This CDR3 spans 15 amino acids. Looked up from germline, CDR1 is LNHDA and CDR2 is SQIVND (reference sequence). This CDR3 reads CASSIWTDFLYGYTF. The CDR3 region has the DNA TGTGCCAGTAGTATATGGACAGACTTCCTCTATGGCTACACCTTC. Together with reference TRBV19 and TRBJ1-2, the CDR3 gives the full variable domain: DGGITQSPKYLFRKEGQNVTLSCEQNLNHDAMYWYRQDPGQGLRLIYYSQIVNDFQKGDIAEGYSVSREKKESFPLTVTSAQKNPTAFYLCASSIWTDFLYGYTFGSGTRLTVV.

This clone was seen only once. The chain has TRBV6-1 and TRBJ2-5; no definite D call. The CDR3 consists of 13 residues. CDR1 and CDR2 from the germline V gene are MNHNS and SASEGT. V gave up 8 bases and J gave up 1 base, with 11 bases separating them. The CDR3 DNA is TGTGCCAGCCGACCGGGCACCCAAGAGACCCAGTACTTC. This gives the protein CASRPGTQETQYF.

To note about this clone: Other DNA sequences in the same sample also yield this CDR3. V is TRBV7-2 and J is TRBJ2-7; D not resolved. Germline CDR1 is SGHTA and CDR2 is FQGNSA. There are 11 residues in the CDR3. Trimming took off 6 bases at V and 3 bases at J, with 6 bases between the two ends. DNA of the CDR3: TGTGCCAGCAGTCGTTTCTACGAGCAGTACTTC. Translating it yields CASSRFYEQYF. The full variable domain, completed using reference TRBV7-2 and TRBJ2-7, is GAGVSQSPSNKVTEKGKDVELRCDPISGHTALYWYRQSLGQGLEFLIYFQGNSAPDKSGLPSDRFSAERTGGSVSTLTIQRTQQEDSAVYLCASSRFYEQYFGPGTRLTVT.

Details on this clone: Without the conserved terminal phenylalanine or tryptophan, this CDR3 likely stems from a read error. V is TRBV19 and J is TRBJ1-2, with TRBD1 matching 9 bases. V was pared by 6 bases and J by 3 bases, with 8 bases of the junction left unmatched. CDR3 length: 15 residues. Germline V CDR1 and CDR2: LNHDA, SQIVND (reference sequence). The CDR3 reads CASSADRGGDYGYTL. CDR3 in DNA: TGTGCCAGTAGCGCTGACAGGGGGGGAGACTATGGCTACACCCTC.

The rearrangement links TRBV9 to TRBJ2-7; D is possibly TRBD1 (6 bases). The germline CDR1 and CDR2 sequences are SGDLS and YYNGEE. V was cut by 4 bases and J by 1 base, with 12 bases left in between. There are 14 residues in the CDR3. In DNA, the CDR3 is TGTGCCAGCAGCTCCGCAGGGGAGTCCTACGAGCAGTACTTC. Translating it yields CASSSAGESYEQYF.

The chain links TRBV7-8 to TRBJ1-5, with D possibly being TRBD1 (6 bases). The CDR3 sequence is 15 residues long. Germline assignment: CDR1 SGHVS and CDR2 FQNEAQ. Trimming took 7 bases from V and 4 from J, leaving 17 bases between them. The CDR3 nucleotides are TGTGCCAGCACCCTCTCGGGACAAAGAAATCAGCCCCAGCATTTT. Amino acids: CASTLSGQRNQPQHF.

This rearrangement joins TRBV27 to TRBJ2-7; 10 nucleotides match TRBD1. With V trimmed by 7 bases and J by 4 bases, 13 bases remained unmatched. Germline CDR1 is MNHEY and CDR2 is SMNVEV (reference sequence). The CDR3 totals 16 residues. The CDR3 sequence: CASKRDRGLGEYEQYF. The CDR3 DNA reads TGTGCCAGCAAGAGGGACAGGGGCCTTGGCGAATACGAGCAGTACTTC.

The chain has TRBV10-1 and TRBJ2-7; TRBD1 matches 7 bases. There are 15 residues in the CDR3. Germline assignment: CDR1 WNHNN and CDR2 SYGVQD (reference sequence). V gave up 3 bases and J gave up 3 bases; unmatched junction bases: 8. DNA of the CDR3: TGCGCCAGCAGTGATATGGCAGGGGGATACTACGAGCAGTACTTC. Residues: CASSDMAGGYYEQYF.

The chain joins TRBV7-6 to TRBJ2-7; tentatively, D is TRBD1 (5 bases). The CDR3 consists of 15 residues. CDR1 is SGHVS, CDR2 FNYEAQ, per germline. V was cut by 2 bases and J by 2 bases, with 13 bases left in between. The CDR3 DNA reads as TGTGCCAGCAGCTTAAGGGCAGGGATAGCCTACGAGCAGTACTTC. It yields the protein CASSLRAGIAYEQYF.

The chain couples TRBV27 to TRBJ2-7; 8 bases align to TRBD2. J lost 5 bases, V lost 1 base, and 4 bases had no gene match. The CDR3 covers 14 residues. Germline V CDR1 and CDR2: MNHEY, SMNVEV (reference sequence). The CDR3 DNA reads as TGTGCCAGCAGTTTATGGAGCGGGAGCAACGAGCAGTACTTC. Translating gives CASSLWSGSNEQYF.

The V gene is TRBV12-5, the J gene TRBJ2-2, with 7 bases identical to TRBD1. Germline V gene data show CDR1 as LGHNT and CDR2 as FRNRAP. This CDR3 has 17 residues. V lost 2 bases to trimming and J lost 0 bases; unmatched junction nucleotides: 6. CDR3 region: CASGLTRTGANTGELFF. CDR3 coding DNA: TGTGCTAGTGGTTTGACCAGGACAGGTGCGAACACCGGGGAGCTGTTTTTT. Drawing the rest from reference TRBV12-5 and TRBJ2-2, the complete variable domain is DARVTQTPRHKVTEMGQEVTMRCQPILGHNTVFWYRQTMMQGLELLAYFRNRAPLDDSGMPKDRFSAEMPDATLATLKIQPSEPRDSAVYFCASGLTRTGANTGELFFGEGSRLTVL.

This clone was seen a single time. Other DNA sequences in this specimen translate into the identical CDR3. The rearrangement links TRBV28 to TRBJ2-7; D is uncertain. Trimming removed 5 bases from V and 5 bases from J, with 10 bases in between. The CDR3 length is 12 residues. The germline gives CDR1 MDHEN, CDR2 SYDVKM. DNA of the CDR3: TGTGCCAGCAGTCCAGGAGAACACGAGCAGTACTTC. Translation gives CASSPGEHEQYF.

In nucleotides, the CDR3 is TGTGCCAGCAGCTTATTCCCGGGACAATCGAACACCGGGGAGCTGTTTTTT. It is translated as CASSLFPGQSNTGELFF. The J gene is TRBJ2-2, the V gene TRBV7-3; perhaps TRBD1 as D (6 bases). The germline V gene encodes CDR1 SGHTA and CDR2 FQGTGA. V lost 2 bases to trimming and J lost 0 bases, with 13 bases between them. There are 17 residues in the CDR3.

V and J are TRBV19 and TRBJ1-5, with 8 bases identical to TRBD1. Germline trimming cut 7 bases from V and 5 bases from J; bases unmatched to any gene: 4. The CDR3 sequence is 13 residues long. Germline CDR1 reads LNHDA; CDR2 reads SQIVND (reference sequence). CDR3 loop: CASTHRGDQPQHF. CDR3 bases: TGTGCCAGTACCCACAGGGGGGATCAGCCCCAGCATTTT.

The rearrangement links TRBV30 to TRBJ2-7, with 7 bases identical to TRBD2. V shed 2 bases, J shed 2 bases, and the junction held 3 bases outside the gene matches. Per the germline V gene, CDR1 is GTSNPN and CDR2 is SVGIG (reference sequence). This CDR3 has 13 amino acids. For the CDR3, the DNA is TGTGCCTGGAGTCTAGCGGTCACCTACGAGCAGTACTTC. Translation gives CAWSLAVTYEQYF.

V and J are TRBV7-9 and TRBJ2-7; a weak D match, TRBD2 (6 bases). Trimming pared 8 bases from V and 2 bases from J, leaving 10 bases between. This CDR3 is built from 12 residues. The germline V gene encodes CDR1 SEHNR and CDR2 FQNEAQ (reference sequence). The CDR3: CASDRGTYEQYF. CDR3 DNA sequence: TGTGCCAGCGACCGCGGGACCTACGAGCAGTACTTC.

This sequence joins TRBV6-1 and TRBJ2-7; D might be TRBD1 or TRBD2, each matching 6 bases. Looked up from germline, CDR1 is MNHNS and CDR2 is SASEGT. V was clipped by 3 bases and J by 9 bases, with 15 bases between them. The CDR3 sequence is 13 residues long. The CDR3: CASSDNTGAGQYF. The DNA of the CDR3 is TGTGCCAGCAGTGATAATACGGGGGCCGGGCAGTACTTC.

As for this clone: The sample carries other DNA sequences with the same CDR3. This chain joins TRBV4-1 and TRBJ2-7; 8 bases align to TRBD2. The germline V gene has CDR1 MGHRA and CDR2 YSYEKL. The CDR3 contains 15 residues. J was trimmed by 4 bases and V by 1 base; bases with no gene match: 6. CDR3 protein: CASSQVSGSGYEQYF. CDR3 sequence (DNA): TGCGCCAGCAGCCAAGTGAGCGGGAGTGGGTACGAGCAGTACTTC.

In regard to this clone: Its ends do not fully match the called genes, so a read error is possible. The chain has TRBV7-7 and TRBJ2-7; D is unresolved. This CDR3 has 15 residues. CDR1 is SSHAT, CDR2 FNYEAQ, per germline (reference sequence). CDR3 residues: CASSIKVGPSYEQYF. The CDR3, as DNA: TGTGCTAGCAGCATAAAAGTAGGCCCATCCTACGAGCAGTACTTC. Full variable domain (remainder filled in from reference TRBV7-7 and TRBJ2-7): GAGVSQSPRYKVTKRGQDVTLRCDPISSHATLYWYQQALGQGPEFLTYFNYEAQPDKSGLPSDRFSAERPEGSISTLTIQRTEQRDSAMYRCASSIKVGPSYEQYFGPGTRLTVT.